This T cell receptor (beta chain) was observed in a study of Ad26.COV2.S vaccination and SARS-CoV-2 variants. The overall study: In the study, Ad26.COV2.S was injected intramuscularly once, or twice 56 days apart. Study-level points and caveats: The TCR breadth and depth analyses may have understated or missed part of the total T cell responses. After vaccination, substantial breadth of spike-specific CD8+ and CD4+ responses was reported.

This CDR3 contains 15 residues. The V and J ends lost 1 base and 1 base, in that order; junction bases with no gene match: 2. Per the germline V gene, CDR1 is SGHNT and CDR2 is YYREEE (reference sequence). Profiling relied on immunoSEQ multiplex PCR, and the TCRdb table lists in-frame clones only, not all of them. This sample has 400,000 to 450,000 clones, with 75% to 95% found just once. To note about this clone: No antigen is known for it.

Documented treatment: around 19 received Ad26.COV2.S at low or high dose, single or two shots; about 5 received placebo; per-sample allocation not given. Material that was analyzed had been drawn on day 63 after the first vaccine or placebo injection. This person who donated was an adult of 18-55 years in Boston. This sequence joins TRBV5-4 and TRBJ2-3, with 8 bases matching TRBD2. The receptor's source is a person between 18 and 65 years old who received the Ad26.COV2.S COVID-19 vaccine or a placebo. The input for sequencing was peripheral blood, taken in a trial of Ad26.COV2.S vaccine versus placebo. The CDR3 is CASSLPGRGTDTQYF. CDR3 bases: TGTGCCAGCAGCTTGCCCGGGAGGGGCACAGATACGCAGTATTTT.